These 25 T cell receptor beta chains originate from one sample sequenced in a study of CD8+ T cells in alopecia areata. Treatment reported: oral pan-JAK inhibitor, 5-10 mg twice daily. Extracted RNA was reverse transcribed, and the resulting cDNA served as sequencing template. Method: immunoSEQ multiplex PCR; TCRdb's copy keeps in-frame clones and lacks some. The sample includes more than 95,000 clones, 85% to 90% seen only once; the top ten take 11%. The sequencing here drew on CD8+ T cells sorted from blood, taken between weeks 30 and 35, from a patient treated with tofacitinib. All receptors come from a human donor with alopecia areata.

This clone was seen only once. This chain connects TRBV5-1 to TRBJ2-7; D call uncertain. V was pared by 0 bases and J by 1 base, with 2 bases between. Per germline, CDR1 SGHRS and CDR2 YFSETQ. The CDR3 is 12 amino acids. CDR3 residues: CASSLVSYEQYF. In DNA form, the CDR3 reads TGCGCCAGCAGCTTGGTATCCTACGAGCAGTACTTC.

CDR3 amino acids: CASRDEPGQGNYGYTF. The CDR3 DNA reads as TGTGCCAGCAGAGACGAGCCAGGACAGGGCAACTATGGCTACACCTTC. The rearrangement links TRBV7-9 to TRBJ1-2; the match to TRBD1 covers 8 bases. The V gene's germline CDR1 is SEHNR and CDR2 FQNEAQ (reference sequence). V trimming: 6 bases; J trimming: 2 bases; junction bases outside the gene matches: 11. The CDR3 contains 16 residues. Full variable domain (remainder filled in from reference TRBV7-9 and TRBJ1-2): DTGVSQNPRHKITKRGQNVTFRCDPISEHNRLYWYRQTLGQGPEFLTYFQNEAQLEKSRLLSDRFSAERPKGSFSTLEIQRTEQGDSAMYLCASRDEPGQGNYGYTFGSGTRLTVV.

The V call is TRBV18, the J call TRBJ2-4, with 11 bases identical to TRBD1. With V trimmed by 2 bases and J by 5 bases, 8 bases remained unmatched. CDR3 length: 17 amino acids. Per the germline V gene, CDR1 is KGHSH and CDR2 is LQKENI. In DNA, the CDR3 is TGTGCCAGCTCACCATCGGGGACAGGGGGACGGGAAAACATTCAGTACTTC. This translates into CASSPSGTGGRENIQYF.

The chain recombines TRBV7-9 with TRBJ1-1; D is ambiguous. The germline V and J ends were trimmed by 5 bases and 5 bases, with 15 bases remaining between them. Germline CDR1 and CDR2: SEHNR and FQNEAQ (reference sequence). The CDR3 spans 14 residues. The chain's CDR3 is CASSPPKAVTEAFF. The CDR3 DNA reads TGTGCCAGCAGCCCCCCGAAAGCGGTAACTGAAGCTTTCTTT.

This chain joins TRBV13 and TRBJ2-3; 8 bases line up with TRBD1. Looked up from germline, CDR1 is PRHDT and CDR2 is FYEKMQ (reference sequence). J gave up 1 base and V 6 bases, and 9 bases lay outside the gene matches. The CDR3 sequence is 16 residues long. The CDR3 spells CASRTGQASGTDTQYF. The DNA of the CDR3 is TGTGCCAGCAGGACGGGACAGGCTAGTGGCACAGATACGCAGTATTTT.

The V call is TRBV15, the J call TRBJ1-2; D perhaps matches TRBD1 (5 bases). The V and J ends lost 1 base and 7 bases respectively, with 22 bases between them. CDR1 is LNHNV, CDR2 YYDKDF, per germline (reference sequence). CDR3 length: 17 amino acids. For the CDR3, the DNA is TGTGCCACCAGCAGAGGGTGGGGCGGAAGTTTTGGTGGTGGCTACACCTTC. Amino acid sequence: CATSRGWGGSFGGGYTF.

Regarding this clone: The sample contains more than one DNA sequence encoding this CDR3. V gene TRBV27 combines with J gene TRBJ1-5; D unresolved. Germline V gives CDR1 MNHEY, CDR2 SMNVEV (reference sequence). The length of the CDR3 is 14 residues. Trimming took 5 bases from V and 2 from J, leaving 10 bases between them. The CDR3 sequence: CASSGSAGNQPQHF. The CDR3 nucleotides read TGTGCCAGCAGTGGATCAGCCGGCAATCAGCCCCAGCATTTT.

The CDR3 sequence is CASSYGGADTIYF. The CDR3 DNA is TGTGCCAGCAGTTACGGGGGGGCGGACACCATATATTTT. J is TRBJ1-3 and V is TRBV6-5, with D possibly matching TRBD1 (6 bases). This CDR3 comprises 13 residues. V dropped 2 bases and J dropped 8 bases, with 10 bases sitting between them. CDR1 and CDR2 from the germline V gene are MNHEY and SVGAGI.

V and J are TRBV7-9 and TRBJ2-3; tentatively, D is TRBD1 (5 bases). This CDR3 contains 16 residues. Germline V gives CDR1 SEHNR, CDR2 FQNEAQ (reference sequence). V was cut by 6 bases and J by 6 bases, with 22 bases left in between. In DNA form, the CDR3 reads TGTGCCAGCAGGGGGCAGGAGAACTTGTCGCCGGATACGCAGTATTTT. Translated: CASRGQENLSPDTQYF.

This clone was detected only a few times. CDR3 amino acids: CASSTELGSSYEQYF. The CDR3 bases are TGTGCCAGCAGTACGGAGCTGGGGAGCTCCTACGAGCAGTACTTC. The chain carries TRBV6-5 and TRBJ2-5, with a possible D match to TRBD2 (5 bases). The J call may be in error: the DNA end matches TRBJ2-7 better. The CDR3 runs to 15 residues. Per germline, CDR1 MNHEY and CDR2 SVGAGI.

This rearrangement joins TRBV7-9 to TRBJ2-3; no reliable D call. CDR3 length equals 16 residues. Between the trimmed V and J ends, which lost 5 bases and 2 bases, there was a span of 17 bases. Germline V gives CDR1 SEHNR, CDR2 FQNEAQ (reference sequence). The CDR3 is CASSPSGPKITDTQYF. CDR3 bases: TGTGCCAGCAGCCCCTCAGGACCTAAAATCACAGATACGCAGTATTTT. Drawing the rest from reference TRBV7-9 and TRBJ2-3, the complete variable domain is DTGVSQNPRHKITKRGQNVTFRCDPISEHNRLYWYRQTLGQGPEFLTYFQNEAQLEKSRLLSDRFSAERPKGSFSTLEIQRTEQGDSAMYLCASSPSGPKITDTQYFGPGTRLTVL.

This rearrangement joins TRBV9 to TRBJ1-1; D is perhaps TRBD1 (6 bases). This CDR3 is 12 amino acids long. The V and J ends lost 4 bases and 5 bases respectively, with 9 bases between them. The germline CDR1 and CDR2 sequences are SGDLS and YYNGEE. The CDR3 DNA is TGTGCCAGCAGCAAGGGGGAGACTGAAGCTTTCTTT. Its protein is CASSKGETEAFF.

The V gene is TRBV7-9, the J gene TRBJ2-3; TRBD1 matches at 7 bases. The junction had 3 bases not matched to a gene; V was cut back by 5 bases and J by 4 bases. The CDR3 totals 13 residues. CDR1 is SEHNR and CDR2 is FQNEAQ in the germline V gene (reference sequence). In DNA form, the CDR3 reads TGTGCCAGCAGCCCGAGGGGGCCAGATACGCAGTATTTT. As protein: CASSPRGPDTQYF.

The CDR3 reads CASSPLQGTKEQFF. The DNA of the CDR3 is TGTGCCAGCAGCCCCTTACAGGGCACGAAGGAGCAGTTCTTC. The chain joins TRBV14 to TRBJ2-1; perhaps TRBD1 as D (6 bases). Germline assignment: CDR1 SGHDN and CDR2 FVKESK. Trimming shortened V by 4 bases and J by 10 bases, and 17 bases separated the two germline ends. The CDR3 runs 14 residues.

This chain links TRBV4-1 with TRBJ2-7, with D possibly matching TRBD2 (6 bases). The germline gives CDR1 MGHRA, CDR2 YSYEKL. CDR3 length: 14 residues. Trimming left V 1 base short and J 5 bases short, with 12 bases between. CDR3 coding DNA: TGCGCCAGCAGCCAAGTCGGGAGTCTCGACGAGCAGTACTTC. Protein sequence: CASSQVGSLDEQYF.

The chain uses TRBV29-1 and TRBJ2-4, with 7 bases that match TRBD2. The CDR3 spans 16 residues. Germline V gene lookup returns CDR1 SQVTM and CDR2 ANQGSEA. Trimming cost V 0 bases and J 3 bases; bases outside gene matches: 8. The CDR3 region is CSVEDSSGIGKNIQYF. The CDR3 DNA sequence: TGCAGCGTTGAAGATTCCAGCGGGATCGGCAAAAACATTCAGTACTTC.

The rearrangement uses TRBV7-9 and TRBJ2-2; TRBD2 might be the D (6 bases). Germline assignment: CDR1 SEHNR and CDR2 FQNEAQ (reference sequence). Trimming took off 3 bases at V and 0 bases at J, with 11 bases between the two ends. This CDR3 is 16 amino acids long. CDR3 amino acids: CASSLGRIPNTGELFF. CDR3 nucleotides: TGTGCCAGCAGCTTGGGGAGGATACCGAACACCGGGGAGCTGTTTTTT.

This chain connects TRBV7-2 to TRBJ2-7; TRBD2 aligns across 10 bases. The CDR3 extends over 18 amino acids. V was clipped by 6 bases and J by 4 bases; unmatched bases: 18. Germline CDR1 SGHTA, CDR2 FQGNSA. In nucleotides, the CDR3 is TGTGCCAGCAGGCCAGCAGCGGGGGGGCCTGTCGGTGGGTACGAGCAGTACTTC. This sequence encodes CASRPAAGGPVGGYEQYF.

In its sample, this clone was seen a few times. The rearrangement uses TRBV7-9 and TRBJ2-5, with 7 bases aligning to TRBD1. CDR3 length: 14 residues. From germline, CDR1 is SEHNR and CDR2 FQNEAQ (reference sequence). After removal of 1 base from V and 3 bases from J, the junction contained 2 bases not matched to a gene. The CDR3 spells CASSLDTGEETQYF. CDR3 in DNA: TGTGCCAGCAGCTTAGATACAGGGGAAGAGACCCAGTACTTC.

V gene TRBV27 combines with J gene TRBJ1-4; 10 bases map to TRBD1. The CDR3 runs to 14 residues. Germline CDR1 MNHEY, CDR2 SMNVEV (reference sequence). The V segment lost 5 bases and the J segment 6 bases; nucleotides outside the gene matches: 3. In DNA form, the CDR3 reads TGTGCCAGCAGTCGGGACAGGGGAGATGAAAAACTGTTTTTT. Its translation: CASSRDRGDEKLFF.

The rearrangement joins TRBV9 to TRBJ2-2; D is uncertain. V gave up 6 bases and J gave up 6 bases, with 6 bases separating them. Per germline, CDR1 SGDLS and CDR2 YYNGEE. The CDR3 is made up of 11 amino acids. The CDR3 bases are TGTGCCAGCAAGGGCGCCGGGGAGCTGTTTTTT. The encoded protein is CASKGAGELFF. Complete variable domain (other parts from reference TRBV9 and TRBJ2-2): DSGVTQTPKHLITATGQRVTLRCSPRSGDLSVYWYQQSLDQGLQFLIQYYNGEERAKGNILERFSAQQFPDLHSELNLSSLELGDSALYFCASKGAGELFFGEGSRLTVL.

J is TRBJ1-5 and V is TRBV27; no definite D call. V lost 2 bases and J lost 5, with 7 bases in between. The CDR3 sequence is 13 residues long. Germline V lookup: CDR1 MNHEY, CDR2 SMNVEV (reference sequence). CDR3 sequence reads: CASSLTVDQPQHF. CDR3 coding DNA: TGTGCCAGCAGTTTAACAGTAGATCAGCCCCAGCATTTT.

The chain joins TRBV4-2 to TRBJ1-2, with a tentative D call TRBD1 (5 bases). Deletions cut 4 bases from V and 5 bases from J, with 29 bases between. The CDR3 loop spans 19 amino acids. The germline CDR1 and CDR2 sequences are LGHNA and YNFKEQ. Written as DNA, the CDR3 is TGTGCCAGCAGCCGATTAGACCGGGACGGCGATTTTACTCCATATGGCTACACCTTC. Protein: CASSRLDRDGDFTPYGYTF.

CDR3 sequence: CASSQSGLAASYEQYF. The CDR3 region has the DNA TGCGCCAGCAGCCAGTCGGGACTAGCGGCGTCCTACGAGCAGTACTTC. The chain couples TRBV4-1 to TRBJ2-7; 11 positions agree with TRBD2. The CDR3 loop spans 16 amino acids. Germline assignment: CDR1 MGHRA and CDR2 YSYEKL. V gave up 3 bases and J gave up 1 base; unmatched junction bases: 5.

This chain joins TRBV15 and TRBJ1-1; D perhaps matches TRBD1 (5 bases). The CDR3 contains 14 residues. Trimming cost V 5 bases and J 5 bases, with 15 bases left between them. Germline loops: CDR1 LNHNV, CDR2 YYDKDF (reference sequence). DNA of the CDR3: TGTGCCACCAGCCCCAGAGGGGCCGGTACTGAAGCTTTCTTT. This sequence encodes CATSPRGAGTEAFF.